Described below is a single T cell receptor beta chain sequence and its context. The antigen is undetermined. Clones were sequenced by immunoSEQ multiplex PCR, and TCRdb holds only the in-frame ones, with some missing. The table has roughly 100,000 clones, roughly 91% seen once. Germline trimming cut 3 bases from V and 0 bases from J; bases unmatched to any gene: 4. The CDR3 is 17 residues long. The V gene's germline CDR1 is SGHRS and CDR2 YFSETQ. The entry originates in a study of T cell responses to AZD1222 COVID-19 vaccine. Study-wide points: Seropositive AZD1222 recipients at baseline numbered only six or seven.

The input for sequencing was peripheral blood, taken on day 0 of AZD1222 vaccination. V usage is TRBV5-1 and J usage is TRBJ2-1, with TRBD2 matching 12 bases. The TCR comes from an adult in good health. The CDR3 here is CASSSLAGGSSYNEQFF. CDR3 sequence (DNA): TGCGCCAGCAGCTCCCTAGCGGGAGGGAGCTCCTACAATGAGCAGTTCTTC.